Shown below are 29 T cell receptor beta chains from a single sample sequenced in a study of chemoradiotherapy in HPV16-positive cancers. TCRdb's copy holds only in-frame clones and misses some; the assay was immunoSEQ multiplex PCR. The table shows around 29,000 clones, with over 90% occurring only once. The sequencing used blood, collected from a patient who underwent chemoradiotherapy. All receptors derive from a human donor with HPV-associated anogenital cancer.

This clone was counted only a few times. The gene calls are TRBV6-4 and TRBJ1-5, with D perhaps TRBD1 (6 bases). Per germline, CDR1 MRHNA and CDR2 SNTAGT. The CDR3 is made up of 17 amino acids. V was trimmed by 6 bases and J by 3 bases, leaving 21 bases between them. CDR3 nucleotide sequence: TGTGCCAGCAGAATCAACAGGGTGGCGGAAAACAATCAGCCCCAGCATTTT. Its protein is CASRINRVAENNQPQHF.

The chain recombines TRBV11-2 with TRBJ2-1; TRBD2 matches 10 bases. CDR3 length: 18 residues. Germline values: CDR1 SGHAT, CDR2 FQNNGV. V lost 5 bases, J lost 4 bases, and 14 bases stayed unmatched. Written as DNA, the CDR3 is TGTGCCAGCAGCCGCGACCACCCCGGGACTAGCGAGTACAATGAGCAGTTCTTC. Its translation is CASSRDHPGTSEYNEQFF.

The chain has TRBV5-4 and TRBJ2-7; the D gene is possibly TRBD1 (5 bases). V dropped 2 bases and J dropped 3 bases, with 6 bases sitting between them. The CDR3 contains 12 residues. Germline loops: CDR1 SGHNT, CDR2 YYREEE (reference sequence). CDR3 amino acids: CASSFQGYEQYF. DNA of the CDR3: TGTGCCAGCAGCTTCCAGGGCTACGAGCAGTACTTC.

The chain combines TRBV5-1 with TRBJ1-3; D call uncertain. The CDR3 sequence is 14 residues long. The germline CDR1 and CDR2 sequences are SGHRS and YFSETQ. The germline V and J ends were trimmed by 3 bases and 0 bases, with 7 bases remaining between them. Written as DNA, the CDR3 is TGCGCCAGCAGCTACGGGATCTCTGGAAACACCATATATTTT. Translation gives CASSYGISGNTIYF.

V gene TRBV7-2 combines with J gene TRBJ2-5, with 8 nucleotides matching TRBD2. J was trimmed by 5 bases and V by 5 bases; bases with no gene match: 13. Germline CDR1 reads SGHTA; CDR2 reads FQGNSA. The CDR3 has 16 amino acids. CDR3 in amino acids: CASSTMWAGGGETQYF. In nucleotides, the CDR3 is TGTGCCAGCAGCACCATGTGGGCGGGAGGTGGGGAGACCCAGTACTTC.

As DNA, the CDR3 is TGTGCCAGTACCTCTTGGACAGGGGTGTTTACTGAAGCTTTCTTT. Translated: CASTSWTGVFTEAFF. J is TRBJ1-1 and V is TRBV19; 9 bases agree with TRBD1. Germline loops: CDR1 LNHDA, CDR2 SQIVND (reference sequence). The CDR3 extends over 15 amino acids. Losses at the gene ends were 7 bases for V and 5 bases for J; bases not matched to a gene: 11.

The V gene is TRBV9, the J gene TRBJ1-3; no definite D call. The CDR3 runs to 16 residues. Trimming took off 1 base at V and 1 base at J, with 12 bases between the two ends. Per germline, CDR1 SGDLS and CDR2 YYNGEE. CDR3 sequence (DNA): TGTGCCAGCAGCGTATCAGGCCCGACGTCTGGAAACACCATATATTTT. This sequence encodes CASSVSGPTSGNTIYF.

The V and J genes are TRBV5-1 and TRBJ2-5; the D is unclear. The germline V gene has CDR1 SGHRS and CDR2 YFSETQ. V lost 0 bases to trimming and J lost 5 bases, with 5 bases between them. The CDR3 totals 12 residues. The CDR3 coding sequence is TGCGCCAGCAGCTTGGTTATGGAGACCCAGTACTTC. Translated: CASSLVMETQYF.

The CDR3 reads CASSSPAEVEQFF. The DNA for the CDR3 is TGTGCCAGCAGCTCCCCGGCTGAGGTGGAGCAGTTCTTC. The chain carries TRBV7-9 and TRBJ2-1; D not resolved. V dropped 4 bases and J dropped 10 bases, with 14 bases sitting between them. The CDR3 runs 13 residues. Germline V gene data show CDR1 as SEHNR and CDR2 as FQNEAQ (reference sequence). Full variable domain (outside the CDR3, taken from reference TRBV7-9 and TRBJ2-1): DTGVSQNPRHKITKRGQNVTFRCDPISEHNRLYWYRQTLGQGPEFLTYFQNEAQLEKSRLLSDRFSAERPKGSFSTLEIQRTEQGDSAMYLCASSSPAEVEQFFGPGTRLTVL.

The chain combines TRBV2 with TRBJ2-7, with 8 bases fitting TRBD1. Trimming removed 5 bases from V and 3 bases from J; junction bases left unmatched: 3. The V gene's germline CDR1 is SNHLY and CDR2 FYNNEI. This CDR3 is built from 13 residues. CDR3 sequence reads: CASSFGQGYEQYF. Here the CDR3 DNA reads TGTGCCAGCAGTTTCGGACAGGGCTACGAGCAGTACTTC.

The chain uses TRBV2 and TRBJ2-7; 7 positions match TRBD1. The CDR3 consists of 13 residues. Trimming cost V 9 bases and J 0 bases; bases outside gene matches: 5. Germline V gene sequence: CDR1 SNHLY, CDR2 FYNNEI. The CDR3 DNA is TGTGCCAGTTGGGACAGCGACTCCTACGAGCAGTACTTC. Residues: CASWDSDSYEQYF.

This clone was counted once. The gene calls are TRBV10-3 and TRBJ2-7; D ambiguous. Germline V gene sequence: CDR1 ENHRY, CDR2 SYGVKD. This CDR3 is 13 amino acids long. Trimming took off 1 base at V and 4 bases at J, with 8 bases between the two ends. The CDR3, as DNA: TGTGCCATCAGTGAGTTGAGTGGGTACGAGCAGTACTTC. It yields the protein CAISELSGYEQYF.

This clone has only one observation. The chain links TRBV4-3 to TRBJ2-7; tentative D call: TRBD1 (7 bases). Per germline, CDR1 LGHNA and CDR2 YSLEER. This CDR3 is built from 17 residues. Trimming stripped 2 bases from V and 4 bases from J, with 21 bases between. The CDR3 sequence: CASSQKIGTAGGYEQYF. Written as DNA, the CDR3 is TGCGCCAGCAGCCAAAAAATCGGGACGGCAGGGGGGTACGAGCAGTACTTC.

The genes are TRBV19 and TRBJ1-5, with TRBD1 matching 7 bases. This CDR3 has 16 amino acids. Per the germline V gene, CDR1 is LNHDA and CDR2 is SQIVND (reference sequence). V lost 3 bases to trimming and J lost 3 bases; unmatched junction nucleotides: 8. The CDR3 bases are TGTGCCAGTAGTATCCGACAGGGTCTGAACAATCAGCCCCAGCATTTT. Its translation is CASSIRQGLNNQPQHF.

CDR3 protein: CASSPEDRANYGYTF. CDR3 DNA: TGTGCCAGCAGCCCAGAGGACAGAGCTAACTATGGCTACACCTTC. The chain links TRBV5-6 to TRBJ1-2; possibly TRBD1 for D (6 bases). CDR1 is SGHDT, CDR2 YYEEEE, per germline. The CDR3 runs to 15 residues. Deletions cut 4 bases from V and 0 bases from J, with 13 bases between.

In DNA form, the CDR3 reads TGTGCCAGCACCCCATACATGAACACTGAAGCTTTCTTT. Residues: CASTPYMNTEAFF. This chain uses TRBV6-1 with TRBJ1-1; no clear D. CDR3 length: 13 residues. Looked up from germline, CDR1 is MNHNS and CDR2 is SASEGT. V was pared by 7 bases and J by 0 bases, with 9 bases between.

This clone has just a few counts. The genes are TRBV19 and TRBJ1-2; 8 bases fit TRBD1. J was trimmed by 7 bases and V by 10 bases; bases with no gene match: 17. The CDR3 consists of 15 residues. CDR1 and CDR2 (germline): LNHDA, SQIVND (reference sequence). The CDR3 DNA sequence: TGTGCCACTGCGACCCACTTGACAGGGGCCCCTGGCTACACCTTC. It specifies CATATHLTGAPGYTF.

The chain recombines TRBV5-1 with TRBJ2-2, with D perhaps TRBD1 (5 bases). The CDR3 totals 15 residues. V was clipped by 5 bases and J by 1 base, with 12 bases between them. Per the germline V gene, CDR1 is SGHRS and CDR2 is YFSETQ. In nucleotides, the CDR3 is TGCGCCAGCAGTCGGACCGGACAGAACACCGGGGAGCTGTTTTTT. Amino acids: CASSRTGQNTGELFF.

The V call is TRBV9, the J call TRBJ2-2; D is uncertain. This CDR3 is 14 amino acids long. The ends were cut back, 9 bases at V and 1 base at J, with 13 bases in the middle. Germline CDR1 is SGDLS and CDR2 is YYNGEE. The CDR3 here is CATRQLLNTGELFF. DNA of the CDR3: TGTGCCACCAGGCAACTCTTGAACACCGGGGAGCTGTTTTTT.

This chain uses TRBV7-3 with TRBJ2-5; 8 bases fit TRBD2. The CDR3 covers 17 residues. The V gene end was trimmed by 2 bases and the J gene end by 2 bases; junction bases not matched to a gene: 10. Germline CDR1 reads SGHTA; CDR2 reads FQGTGA. DNA for the CDR3: TGTGCCAGCAGCTTAGGCGGCGGGGGGCCAAATCAAGAGACCCAGTACTTC. Translation: CASSLGGGGPNQETQYF.

The V and J genes are TRBV11-3 and TRBJ1-1, with D hard to call. CDR1 is SGHNT and CDR2 is YENEEA in the germline V gene. The CDR3 spans 14 residues. The ends were cut back, 5 bases at V and 1 base at J, with 11 bases in the middle. The CDR3 DNA reads TGTGCCAGCAGCGGAGGACCTTCGAACACTGAAGCTTTCTTT. As protein: CASSGGPSNTEAFF.

V is TRBV6-5 and J is TRBJ2-1; no firm D call. V was cut by 0 bases and J by 15 bases, with 12 bases left in between. Germline V gene data show CDR1 as MNHEY and CDR2 as SVGAGI. The CDR3 has 12 amino acids. CDR3 amino acids: CASSYSKVEWFF. The CDR3 DNA reads as TGTGCCAGCAGTTACTCGAAAGTGGAATGGTTCTTC.

J is TRBJ1-2 and V is TRBV5-1, with 8 bases identical to TRBD1. The germline V gene encodes CDR1 SGHRS and CDR2 YFSETQ. CDR3 length: 15 amino acids. With V trimmed by 0 bases and J by 6 bases, 7 bases remained unmatched. CDR3 residues: CASSLGTQGADGYTF. CDR3 nucleotide sequence: TGCGCCAGCAGCTTGGGGACCCAGGGGGCTGATGGCTACACCTTC.

The V gene is TRBV6-7, the J gene TRBJ1-1, with D unclear. TRBV6-7 is marked as an open reading frame, function uncertain. This CDR3 spans 12 amino acids. Trimming took off 7 bases at V and 4 bases at J, with 10 bases between the two ends. The CDR3 DNA is TGTGCCAGCAAGTGGTTTGGCACTGAAGCTTTCTTT. This sequence encodes CASKWFGTEAFF.

The chain combines TRBV2 with TRBJ1-2; D perhaps matches TRBD1 (6 bases). V was clipped by 7 bases and J by 4 bases, with 16 bases between them. The V gene's germline CDR1 is SNHLY and CDR2 FYNNEI. The CDR3 extends over 14 amino acids. Written as DNA, the CDR3 is TGTGCCAGCACCCGGCAGGGGTTACTCTATGGCTACACCTTC. Its protein product is CASTRQGLLYGYTF. Together with reference TRBV2 and TRBJ1-2, the CDR3 gives the full variable domain: EPEVTQTPSHQVTQMGQEVILRCVPISNHLYFYWYRQILGQKVEFLVSFYNNEISEKSEIFDDQFSVERPDGSNFTLKIRSTKLEDSAMYFCASTRQGLLYGYTFGSGTRLTVV.

The chain has TRBV28 and TRBJ2-5; D possibly corresponds to TRBD1 (6 bases). V was clipped by 2 bases and J by 5 bases, with 21 bases between them. The CDR3 spans 17 residues. The germline V gene has CDR1 MDHEN and CDR2 SYDVKM. DNA of the CDR3: TGTGCCAGCAGTTTAGTGGGGGCAGGGCCGGGATGGGAGACCCAGTACTTC. This sequence encodes CASSLVGAGPGWETQYF.

V gene TRBV5-1 combines with J gene TRBJ2-1; D unclear. V gave up 0 bases and J gave up 9 bases, with 13 bases separating them. The CDR3 has 14 residues. Germline V gene lookup returns CDR1 SGHRS and CDR2 YFSETQ. The CDR3 DNA reads TGCGCCAGCAGCTTGGTTGCTAGTATCAGTGAGCAGTTCTTC. This codes for CASSLVASISEQFF.

The rearrangement links TRBV6-4 to TRBJ2-3; the D gene is possibly TRBD2 (6 bases). CDR3 length: 15 residues. V dropped 6 bases and J dropped 0 bases, with 13 bases sitting between them. CDR1 MRHNA and CDR2 SNTAGT come from the germline V gene. For the CDR3, the DNA is TGTGCCAGCAGCAGGGACTTCTCTAGCACAGATACGCAGTATTTT. Translating it yields CASSRDFSSTDTQYF.

The chain has TRBV5-1 and TRBJ1-2; 7 bases agree with TRBD1. This CDR3 has 14 residues. V shed 4 bases, J shed 2 bases, and the junction held 5 bases outside the gene matches. Germline V gene data show CDR1 as SGHRS and CDR2 as YFSETQ. CDR3 sequence reads: CASSGTAQNYGYTF. The DNA for the CDR3 is TGCGCCAGCAGCGGGACAGCTCAGAACTATGGCTACACCTTC.